The 2 T cell receptor beta chains presented below share a single source sample, sequenced in a study of blood T cells in healthy people across ages. A second PCR of roughly 7 to 11 cycles used a sample-barcoded 5' primer and a J-beta primer mix. In TCRdb, the 5' RACE reads were re-called with MiXCR into one record per CDR3 protein. The table lists more than 800,000 distinct CDR3 sequences, roughly 45% of them singletons. Sequencing was done on a sample of blood. The receptors derive from a woman in her sixties or seventies in good health.

This clonotype came up a few times. V gene TRBV5-1 combines with J gene TRBJ2-1; the D gene is possibly TRBD1 (6 bases). The V gene's germline CDR1 is SGHRS and CDR2 YFSETQ. This CDR3 has 13 residues. V was trimmed by 4 bases and J by 9 bases, leaving 14 bases between them. CDR3 sequence: CASSLAGVGEQFF. In DNA, the CDR3 is TGCGCCAGCAGCCTGGCAGGGGTTGGTGAGCAGTTCTTC.

This clonotype was recorded at least ten times. The rearrangement joins TRBV12-3 or TRBV12-4 to TRBJ2-7, with 9 bases aligning to TRBD1. V lost 6 bases, J lost 3 bases, and 6 bases stayed unmatched. CDR3 size: 14 residues. The chain's CDR3 is CASRRQGGSYEQYF. In nucleotides, the CDR3 is TGTGCCAGCAGGAGACAGGGGGGAAGCTACGAGCAGTACTTC.